The clone carrying this T cell receptor beta chain has just a few counts. Its antigen is still unknown. This sample is part of a study of T-cell memory formation after mild COVID-19. Study-level findings and limits: Clones that shrank (day 15 to 85) were balanced CD4/CD8, whereas later expanders leaned CD4+.

J was trimmed by 2 bases and V by 10 bases; bases with no gene match: 3. Germline V gene lookup returns CDR1 ENHRY and CDR2 SYGVKD. The CDR3 has 12 residues. TCRdb used MiXCR to reprocess the 5' RACE reads, holding one entry per CDR3 protein. The sample includes about 180,000 distinct CDR3 sequences, 16% seen only once; the top ten take about 2.1%. Sample: PBMCs or a T cell subset sorted from them (not recorded which). The clonotype comes from an adult woman who had mild COVID-19 (a few samples of this study predate the infection). Cell type and time point are not known. This chain links TRBV10-3 with TRBJ2-5; the match to TRBD1 covers 8 bases. This CDR3 is CATGQGQETQYF. For the CDR3, the DNA is TGTGCCACCGGACAGGGTCAAGAGACCCAGTACTTC.